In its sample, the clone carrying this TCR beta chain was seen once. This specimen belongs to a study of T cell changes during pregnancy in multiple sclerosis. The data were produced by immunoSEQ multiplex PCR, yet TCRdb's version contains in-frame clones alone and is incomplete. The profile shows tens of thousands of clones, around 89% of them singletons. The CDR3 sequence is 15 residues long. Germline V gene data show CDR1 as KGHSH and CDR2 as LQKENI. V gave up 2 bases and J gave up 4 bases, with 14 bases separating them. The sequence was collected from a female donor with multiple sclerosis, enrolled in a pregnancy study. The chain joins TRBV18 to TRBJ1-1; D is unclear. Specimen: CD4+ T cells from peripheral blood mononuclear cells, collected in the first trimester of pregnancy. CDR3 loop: CASSPGEAGSTEAFF. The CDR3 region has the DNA TGTGCCAGCTCACCAGGGGAGGCGGGGAGCACTGAAGCTTTCTTT.